The next 18 T cell receptor beta chains were all read from a single sample in a study of PD-L1 blockade in urothelial cancer (dated by TCRdb to 2016 to 2017). Library method: the immunoSEQ multiplex PCR assay. In TCRdb, the immuneACCESS table is reduced to in-frame sequences with V and J assigned. These tables do not hold every clone; where another copy was compared, an unresolved V gene accounts for under half, and the others remain unexplained. For this sample there are 70,000 to 90,000 clones; over 80% appear just once. Together, the top ten hold over 7.5% of the sample. The starting material was PBMCs, obtained around atezolizumab (anti-PD-L1) treatment. All receptors derive from an older man with urothelial cancer.

The chain has TRBV18 and TRBJ1-2; 10 bases are shared with TRBD1. The length of the CDR3 is 18 residues. With V trimmed by 4 bases and J by 8 bases, 19 bases remained unmatched. Germline V lookup: CDR1 KGHSH, CDR2 LQKENI. CDR3 region: CASSLSPLTGQGLGGYTF. In DNA, the CDR3 is TGTGCCAGCTCACTAAGCCCCCTCACGGGACAGGGGTTAGGAGGCTACACCTTC. The entire variable domain, with the rest obtained from reference TRBV18 and TRBJ1-2, is as follows: NAGVMQNPRHLVRRRGQEARLRCSPMKGHSHVYWYRQLPEEGLKFMVYLQKENIIDESGMPKERFSAEFPKEGPSILRIQQVVRGDSAAYFCASSLSPLTGQGLGGYTFGSGTRLTVV.

The table lists this clone with a few counts. This chain connects TRBV4-1 to TRBJ1-5; no firm D call. The V and J ends lost 4 bases and 6 bases respectively, with 13 bases between them. Germline V gene data show CDR1 as MGHRA and CDR2 as YSYEKL. The CDR3 consists of 14 residues. CDR3 sequence: CASSPTPEFQPQHF. CDR3 DNA sequence: TGCGCCAGCAGCCCAACACCGGAGTTTCAGCCCCAGCATTTT.

J is TRBJ2-7 and V is TRBV5-4; 12 bases align to TRBD1. Trimming took 0 bases from V and 4 from J; bases not matched to a gene: 2. Per germline, CDR1 SGHNT and CDR2 YYREEE (reference sequence). The CDR3 has 15 residues. The CDR3, as DNA: TGTGCCAGCAGCTTGGCGGGACAGGGGGCTTACGAGCAGTACTTC. As protein: CASSLAGQGAYEQYF. The full variable domain, with the rest looked up from reference TRBV5-4 and TRBJ2-7, is ETGVTQSPTHLIKTRGQQVTLRCSSQSGHNTVSWYQQALGQGPQFIFQYYREEENGRGNFPPRFSGLQFPNYSSELNVNALELDDSALYLCASSLAGQGAYEQYFGPGTRLTVT.

The chain employs TRBV6-5 and TRBJ1-6; 7 positions agree with TRBD1. Germline V gives CDR1 MNHEY, CDR2 SVGAGI. CDR3 length: 12 amino acids. Losses at the gene ends were 6 bases for V and 10 bases for J; bases not matched to a gene: 3. CDR3 region: CASRQGNSPLHF. The CDR3 DNA is TGTGCCAGCAGACAGGGGAACTCACCCCTCCACTTT.

V is TRBV23-1 and J is TRBJ1-2; 9 positions match TRBD1. TRBV23-1 is marked as an open reading frame, function uncertain. The CDR3 loop spans 17 amino acids. The V and J ends lost 0 bases and 6 bases, in that order; junction bases with no gene match: 11. The CDR3 DNA sequence: TGCGCCAGCAGTCAATCCCGGGACAGGGCGATTTACAATGGCTACACCTTC. Amino acid sequence: CASSQSRDRAIYNGYTF.

The V gene is TRBV7-3, the J gene TRBJ2-1; TRBD1 is a possible D gene (5 bases). Germline V gives CDR1 SGHTA, CDR2 FQGTGA. V shed 4 bases and J shed 5 bases, with 15 bases lying between them. CDR3 length: 15 amino acids. The CDR3 bases are TGTGCCAGCAGCTCTAAGGGGAAGTGGGACAATGAGCAGTTCTTC. As protein: CASSSKGKWDNEQFF.

The rearrangement uses TRBV5-5 and TRBJ2-7; maybe TRBD1 (5 bases). The CDR3 is 13 amino acids. The V end was cut by 0 bases, the J end by 2 bases, with 6 bases between. The germline CDR1 and CDR2 sequences are SGHKS and YYEKEE (reference sequence). CDR3 DNA sequence: TGTGCCAGCAGCTTGGAGGGGCCCTACGAGCAGTACTTC. This codes for CASSLEGPYEQYF.

The chain combines TRBV7-9 with TRBJ2-5; D is possibly TRBD1 (6 bases). The V and J ends lost 5 bases and 3 bases respectively, with 13 bases between them. The CDR3 runs to 14 residues. Looked up from germline, CDR1 is SEHNR and CDR2 is FQNEAQ (reference sequence). In nucleotides, the CDR3 is TGTGCCAGCAGCCCCGGGACACTGGAAGAGACCCAGTACTTC. Its translation: CASSPGTLEETQYF.

The gene calls are TRBV9 and TRBJ2-5; the match to TRBD2 covers 8 bases. This CDR3 contains 14 residues. Trimming cost V 4 bases and J 5 bases; bases outside gene matches: 7. Per germline, CDR1 SGDLS and CDR2 YYNGEE. CDR3 sequence reads: CASSPRGGAETQYF. The CDR3 nucleotides are TGTGCCAGCAGCCCACGGGGGGGCGCGGAGACCCAGTACTTC.

The chain recombines TRBV6-1 with TRBJ2-3; D is possibly TRBD1 (5 bases). CDR3 length equals 14 residues. Trimming removed 0 bases from V and 1 base from J, with 5 bases in between. CDR1 MNHNS and CDR2 SASEGT come from the germline V gene. The CDR3 here is CASSEAGRTDTQYF. CDR3 in DNA: TGTGCCAGCAGTGAAGCGGGGCGCACAGATACGCAGTATTTT.

The chain has TRBV4-3 and TRBJ2-7; TRBD2 aligns across 7 bases. After removal of 2 bases from V and 0 bases from J, the junction contained 4 bases not matched to a gene. CDR3 size: 15 residues. Germline CDR1 reads LGHNA; CDR2 reads YSLEER. The CDR3 DNA is TGCGCCAGCAGCCAATTAGCGGGCGGCTCCTACGAGCAGTACTTC. Its protein product is CASSQLAGGSYEQYF.

The chain employs TRBV6-1 and TRBJ2-1; maybe TRBD2 (5 bases). Trimming removed 1 base from V and 1 base from J, with 8 bases in between. The CDR3 has 15 residues. The germline CDR1 and CDR2 sequences are MNHNS and SASEGT. CDR3 sequence (DNA): TGTGCCAGCAGTGAAGGTCCGGGGTCCTACAATGAGCAGTTCTTC. The encoded protein is CASSEGPGSYNEQFF.

V usage is TRBV28 and J usage is TRBJ1-2; weak D call: TRBD1 (5 bases). This CDR3 is 11 amino acids long. Between the trimmed V and J ends, which lost 6 bases and 8 bases, there was a span of 10 bases. Germline CDR1 MDHEN, CDR2 SYDVKM. The CDR3 region has the DNA TGTGCCAGCAGCCAGGGTATCGGCTACACCTTC. This translates into CASSQGIGYTF.

This clone has a single count. This chain uses TRBV4-1 with TRBJ2-7, with TRBD1 as a possible D gene (6 bases). Trimming removed 0 bases at V and 1 base at J, with 7 bases between. CDR3 size: 14 residues. The germline V gene encodes CDR1 MGHRA and CDR2 YSYEKL. The CDR3 reads CASSQDRGSYEQYF. The DNA for the CDR3 is TGCGCCAGCAGCCAAGATAGGGGGTCCTACGAGCAGTACTTC.

As DNA, the CDR3 is TGTGCCAGCAGCTTGGAGCTAGCGGGGGGGCCAGAGACCCAGTACTTC. It specifies CASSLELAGGPETQYF. The V gene is TRBV5-4, the J gene TRBJ2-5, with 12 nucleotides matching TRBD2. J gave up 4 bases and V 0 bases, and 4 bases lay outside the gene matches. The CDR3 runs to 16 residues. Germline V gene data show CDR1 as SGHNT and CDR2 as YYREEE (reference sequence).

J is TRBJ2-3 and V is TRBV19; TRBD2 matches at 9 bases. The V and J ends lost 8 bases and 5 bases, in that order; junction bases with no gene match: 11. CDR1 LNHDA and CDR2 SQIVND come from the germline V gene (reference sequence). CDR3 size: 15 residues. Here the CDR3 reads CASGTIPREGDTQYF. In DNA, the CDR3 is TGTGCCAGTGGGACTATCCCGCGGGAGGGAGATACGCAGTATTTT. The whole variable domain, filled in from reference TRBV19 and TRBJ2-3, reads DGGITQSPKYLFRKEGQNVTLSCEQNLNHDAMYWYRQDPGQGLRLIYYSQIVNDFQKGDIAEGYSVSREKKESFPLTVTSAQKNPTAFYLCASGTIPREGDTQYFGPGTRLTVL.

V is TRBV19 and J is TRBJ2-2; 8 nucleotides line up with TRBD2. Germline CDR1 reads LNHDA; CDR2 reads SQIVND (reference sequence). The CDR3 has 15 amino acids. Trimming at V came to 8 bases and at J to 1 base, leaving 6 bases not matched to a gene. The CDR3 DNA reads TGTGCCAGTTCTCTTAGCGGGGTGAACACCGGGGAGCTGTTTTTT. Translation: CASSLSGVNTGELFF.

The V call is TRBV7-2, the J call TRBJ2-2, with D perhaps matching TRBD1 (5 bases). Germline-derived CDR1 and CDR2 are SGHTA and FQGNSA. The V end lost 4 bases, the J end lost 7 bases, and 16 bases lay between the germline ends. This CDR3 spans 15 amino acids. The CDR3 is CASSWLDTRYGELFF. Here the CDR3 DNA reads TGTGCCAGCAGCTGGCTGGACACTCGATACGGGGAGCTGTTTTTT. The variable domain in full, with the rest retrieved from reference TRBV7-2 and TRBJ2-2, is GAGVSQSPSNKVTEKGKDVELRCDPISGHTALYWYRQSLGQGLEFLIYFQGNSAPDKSGLPSDRFSAERTGGSVSTLTIQRTQQEDSAVYLCASSWLDTRYGELFFGEGSRLTVL.